These 32 T cell receptor beta chains came from one sample sequenced in a study of blood T cell repertoires in COVID-19. Clones were sequenced by immunoSEQ multiplex PCR, and TCRdb holds only the in-frame ones, with some missing. The sample carries about 93,000 clones, around four fifths recorded once. Sequences were obtained from peripheral blood. The source is a human donor in a cohort sampled during active COVID-19.

The chain carries TRBV7-3 and TRBJ2-3; TRBD2 aligns across 8 bases. The V gene end was trimmed by 4 bases and the J gene end by 2 bases; junction bases not matched to a gene: 8. This CDR3 spans 16 amino acids. Germline loops: CDR1 SGHTA, CDR2 FQGTGA. The CDR3 spells CASSSPGSGITDTQYF. The DNA of the CDR3 is TGTGCCAGCAGCTCCCCGGGTAGCGGGATCACAGATACGCAGTATTTT.

This clone was recorded once. V is TRBV2 and J is TRBJ2-7; D possibly corresponds to TRBD1 (5 bases). Germline V lookup: CDR1 SNHLY, CDR2 FYNNEI. The CDR3 is 15 amino acids. Trimming left V 2 bases short and J 0 bases short, with 11 bases between. The CDR3 protein is CASSERPGSSYEQYF. The CDR3 nucleotides are TGTGCCAGCAGTGAACGGCCAGGGTCCTCCTACGAGCAGTACTTC.

As DNA, the CDR3 is TGTGCCTGGAGCCTCGGGGGGCGGCGAACTAATGAAAAACTGTTTTTT. As protein: CAWSLGGRRTNEKLFF. The chain recombines TRBV30 with TRBJ1-4; perhaps TRBD1 as D (6 bases). Germline CDR1 GTSNPN, CDR2 SVGIG (reference sequence). The CDR3 sequence is 16 residues long. Trimming shortened V by 3 bases and J by 1 base, and 15 bases separated the two germline ends.

This clone was counted only a few times. CDR3 loop: CASSSPSGLAGHNEQFF. DNA for the CDR3: TGTGCCAGCAGTTCTCCCTCGGGACTAGCGGGGCACAATGAGCAGTTCTTC. This chain uses TRBV27 with TRBJ2-1, with TRBD2 identical over 13 bases. CDR1 and CDR2 from the germline V gene are MNHEY and SMNVEV (reference sequence). There are 17 residues in the CDR3. The junction had 8 bases not matched to a gene; V was cut back by 4 bases and J by 5 bases.

This clone appeared a single time. This chain joins TRBV27 and TRBJ1-3; possible D gene TRBD1, 5 bases. CDR3 size: 16 residues. Germline CDR1 and CDR2: MNHEY and SMNVEV (reference sequence). The ends were cut back, 6 bases at V and 0 bases at J, with 15 bases in the middle. CDR3 sequence: CASSLRDPSSGNTIYF. As DNA, the CDR3 is TGTGCCAGCAGCCTGCGGGACCCCAGCTCTGGAAACACCATATATTTT.

CDR3 nucleotide sequence: TGTGCCAGCAGCCAAGGACAGGGGGCGGGCGGGGAGCTGTTTTTT. Encoded protein: CASSQGQGAGGELFF. V is TRBV7-8 and J is TRBJ2-2, with TRBD1 matching 11 bases. Germline CDR1 SGHVS, CDR2 FQNEAQ. V lost 5 bases and J lost 7; bases outside the gene matches: 6. The CDR3 runs 15 residues. Supplemented by reference TRBV7-8 and TRBJ2-2, the full variable domain reads GAGVSQSPRYKVAKRGQDVALRCDPISGHVSLFWYQQALGQGPEFLTYFQNEAQLDKSGLPSDRFFAERPEGSVSTLKIQRTQQEDSAVYLCASSQGQGAGGELFFGEGSRLTVL.

This sequence joins TRBV7-8 and TRBJ2-7; TRBD2 agrees at 8 bases. This CDR3 spans 14 amino acids. CDR1 SGHVS and CDR2 FQNEAQ come from the germline V gene. V gave up 4 bases and J gave up 4 bases; unmatched junction bases: 6. The CDR3 loop reads CASSSQSGSYEQYF. As DNA, the CDR3 is TGTGCCAGCAGCTCACAAAGCGGGAGTTACGAGCAGTACTTC. The whole variable domain, filled in from reference TRBV7-8 and TRBJ2-7, reads GAGVSQSPRYKVAKRGQDVALRCDPISGHVSLFWYQQALGQGPEFLTYFQNEAQLDKSGLPSDRFFAERPEGSVSTLKIQRTQQEDSAVYLCASSSQSGSYEQYFGPGTRLTVT.

J is TRBJ2-5 and V is TRBV5-5; TRBD2 aligns across 10 bases. Germline lookup yields CDR1 SGHKS and CDR2 YYEKEE (reference sequence). The CDR3 has 15 residues. V was clipped by 2 bases and J by 5 bases; unmatched bases: 6. The chain's CDR3 is CASSLSGRAEETQYF. The CDR3 DNA sequence: TGTGCCAGCAGCTTAAGCGGGAGGGCCGAGGAGACCCAGTACTTC.

This CDR3 reads CASSFLPGFGSEQYF. CDR3 bases: TGTGCCAGCAGCTTTTTACCGGGATTCGGGAGCGAGCAGTACTTC. The rearrangement joins TRBV7-6 to TRBJ2-7, with D possibly matching TRBD2 (6 bases). Germline-derived CDR1 and CDR2 are SGHVS and FNYEAQ. V lost 3 bases, J lost 6 bases, and 18 bases lay in between. The CDR3 contains 15 residues.

The gene calls are TRBV18 and TRBJ2-7; weak D call: TRBD2 (5 bases). There are 14 residues in the CDR3. Germline V CDR1 and CDR2: KGHSH, LQKENI. V was pared by 0 bases and J by 7 bases, with 13 bases between. CDR3 amino acids: CASSPPSRVGEQYF. The CDR3 coding sequence is TGTGCCAGCTCACCACCGTCGCGGGTCGGGGAGCAGTACTTC.

V usage is TRBV29-1 and J usage is TRBJ1-1; 7 nucleotides align to TRBD1. The ends lost 4 bases at V and 1 base at J; junction bases unmatched: 9. CDR3 length equals 15 residues. Germline loops: CDR1 SQVTM, CDR2 ANQGSEA. CDR3 DNA sequence: TGCAGCGTTGCAATCACCGGGACAGAGAACACTGAAGCTTTCTTT. This gives the protein CSVAITGTENTEAFF.

The V and J genes are TRBV18 and TRBJ2-1; 8 bases are a match to TRBD2. The CDR3 is made up of 12 amino acids. The germline gives CDR1 KGHSH, CDR2 LQKENI. The V segment lost 5 bases and the J segment 8 bases; nucleotides outside the gene matches: 2. This CDR3 is CASSTGGDEQFF. The CDR3 DNA follows: TGTGCCAGCTCAACGGGGGGGGATGAGCAGTTCTTC.

This chain uses TRBV3-1 (or the pseudogene TRBV3-2) with TRBJ1-4; D may be TRBD1 (6 bases). Deletions cut 5 bases from V and 5 bases from J, with 15 bases between. Germline V gives CDR1 LGHDT, CDR2 YNNKEL (reference sequence). The CDR3 is made up of 15 amino acids. CDR3 bases: TGTGCCAGCAGCTTTTCCGGGACATCGAATGAAAAACTGTTTTTT. This codes for CASSFSGTSNEKLFF.

The table lists this clone with many counts. The V gene is TRBV5-1, the J gene TRBJ2-7; perhaps TRBD1 as D (5 bases). The germline CDR1 and CDR2 sequences are SGHRS and YFSETQ. There are 15 residues in the CDR3. V shed 0 bases and J shed 3 bases, with 13 bases lying between them. The chain's CDR3 is CASSLGQLRDYEQYF. DNA for the CDR3: TGCGCCAGCAGCTTGGGGCAACTCAGGGACTACGAGCAGTACTTC.

The chain employs TRBV19 and TRBJ1-3; D not resolved. The germline V gene has CDR1 LNHDA and CDR2 SQIVND (reference sequence). The CDR3 sequence is 16 residues long. V shed 7 bases and J shed 0 bases, with 16 bases lying between them. CDR3 DNA: TGTGCCAGTAATGCGTACTCGCCTTTCTCTGGAAACACCATATATTTT. Protein sequence: CASNAYSPFSGNTIYF.

By proportion, this clone is medium-sized. The chain links TRBV10-3 to TRBJ2-7, with 9 nucleotides matching TRBD1. The CDR3 consists of 14 residues. In germline, CDR1 is ENHRY, CDR2 SYGVKD. With 2 bases clipped from V and 4 bases from J, the junction kept 3 bases outside the gene matches. The CDR3 bases are TGTGCCATCAGTGAGAGGGGACAGGGTTACGAGCAGTACTTC. This sequence encodes CAISERGQGYEQYF.

V is TRBV10-3 and J is TRBJ1-2, with 8 bases identical to TRBD1. CDR3 length: 13 residues. The J segment lost 7 bases and the V segment lost 6 bases, leaving 7 bases of the junction unmatched. Germline assignment: CDR1 ENHRY and CDR2 SYGVKD. Written as DNA, the CDR3 is TGTGCCATCAGCCAGACAGGGGTGGGTGGCTACACCTTC. Protein sequence: CAISQTGVGGYTF.

The rearrangement links TRBV15 to TRBJ1-2; 9 bases line up with TRBD1. J lost 8 bases, V lost 4 bases, and 5 bases had no gene match. The V gene's germline CDR1 is LNHNV and CDR2 YYDKDF (reference sequence). The CDR3 loop spans 13 amino acids. This CDR3 is CATSNYRGQGYTF. Here the CDR3 DNA reads TGTGCCACCAGCAACTACAGGGGGCAAGGCTACACCTTC.

The chain joins TRBV2 to TRBJ1-2; D gene uncertain. The CDR3 is 13 amino acids. Trimming left V 5 bases short and J 7 bases short, with 14 bases between. Germline lookup yields CDR1 SNHLY and CDR2 FYNNEI. This chain's CDR3 is CASSLSRESGYTF. In DNA, the CDR3 is TGTGCCAGCAGTTTAAGCCGGGAGTCTGGCTACACCTTC.

The chain couples TRBV19 to TRBJ2-3; D not certain. The germline V gene encodes CDR1 LNHDA and CDR2 SQIVND (reference sequence). There are 16 residues in the CDR3. Trimming left V 3 bases short and J 1 base short, with 14 bases between. The CDR3 nucleotides are TGTGCCAGTAGTATGGGTCTGGAGTGGGGCACAGATACGCAGTATTTT. Residues: CASSMGLEWGTDTQYF.

This clone has a single count. J is TRBJ1-1 and V is TRBV18; 8 bases map to TRBD1. The CDR3 has 16 amino acids. The V gene's germline CDR1 is KGHSH and CDR2 LQKENI. V shed 5 bases and J 6 bases; nucleotides not matched to a gene: 14. The CDR3 nucleotides read TGTGCCAGCTCATCCCGAACGACAGGGGCGGGAGCTGAAGCTTTCTTT. Translation gives CASSSRTTGAGAEAFF.

This clone has a single count. V and J are TRBV2 and TRBJ2-3, with D perhaps TRBD1 (5 bases). The CDR3 is made up of 17 amino acids. V dropped 5 bases and J dropped 2 bases, with 20 bases sitting between them. Germline V gene lookup returns CDR1 SNHLY and CDR2 FYNNEI. CDR3 nucleotide sequence: TGTGCCAGCAGTCAAGGGTTGTCAGGACAAAACACAGATACGCAGTATTTT. Amino acids: CASSQGLSGQNTDTQYF.

The chain joins TRBV7-3 to TRBJ2-2; D not resolved. The CDR3 length is 15 residues. The V gene's germline CDR1 is SGHTA and CDR2 FQGTGA. The V end was cut by 5 bases, the J end by 0 bases, with 10 bases between. The CDR3 DNA is TGTGCCAGCAGCCCCACCTTAGCGAACACCGGGGAGCTGTTTTTT. Its protein is CASSPTLANTGELFF.

The chain joins TRBV4-1 to TRBJ2-1; unclear D gene. The CDR3 covers 12 residues. The V end was cut by 3 bases, the J end by 6 bases, with 6 bases between. CDR1 and CDR2 (germline): MGHRA, YSYEKL. This chain's CDR3 is CASSQNTNEQFF. In nucleotides, the CDR3 is TGCGCCAGCAGCCAGAACACCAATGAGCAGTTCTTC.

This clone was detected only a few times. The genes are TRBV28 and TRBJ2-1, with 10 bases matching TRBD2. The CDR3 extends over 19 amino acids. Germline V lookup: CDR1 MDHEN, CDR2 SYDVKM. V dropped 4 bases and J dropped 4; count of bases not matched to a gene: 16. The CDR3 reads CASSYLAKSGRAGYNEQFF. The CDR3 DNA reads as TGTGCCAGCAGTTACTTAGCGAAAAGCGGGAGGGCCGGGTACAATGAGCAGTTCTTC. Full variable domain (outside the CDR3, taken from reference TRBV28 and TRBJ2-1): DVKVTQSSRYLVKRTGEKVFLECVQDMDHENMFWYRQDPGLGLRLIYFSYDVKMKEKGDIPEGYSVSREKKERFSLILESASTNQTSMYLCASSYLAKSGRAGYNEQFFGPGTRLTVL.

The rearrangement uses TRBV5-4 and TRBJ2-1; 7 positions agree with TRBD2. CDR1 is SGHNT and CDR2 is YYREEE in the germline V gene (reference sequence). The CDR3 has 14 amino acids. Losses at the gene ends were 1 base for V and 7 bases for J; bases not matched to a gene: 5. DNA for the CDR3: TGTGCCAGCAGCTTGTCGGGACTACGAAATGAGCAGTTCTTC. This gives the protein CASSLSGLRNEQFF.

V and J are TRBV11-2 and TRBJ2-1; 10 bases map to TRBD1. V lost 1 base and J lost 7; bases outside the gene matches: 1. The CDR3 extends over 14 amino acids. CDR1 and CDR2 (germline): SGHAT, FQNNGV. The CDR3 is CASSLGQGANEQFF. DNA of the CDR3: TGTGCCAGCAGCTTAGGACAGGGGGCGAATGAGCAGTTCTTC.

The V gene is TRBV6-2 or TRBV6-3, the J gene TRBJ2-5; 13 bases match TRBD2. Germline-derived CDR1 and CDR2 are MNHEY and SVGEGT. The CDR3 runs to 17 residues. The junction had 8 bases not matched to a gene; V was cut back by 2 bases and J by 5 bases. The CDR3 spells CASSYPLGLAGSETQYF. The CDR3 DNA reads as TGTGCCAGCAGTTACCCTCTGGGACTAGCGGGATCGGAGACCCAGTACTTC.

This chain connects TRBV19 to TRBJ1-2, with D perhaps TRBD1 (6 bases). V gave up 6 bases and J gave up 2 bases, with 16 bases separating them. Germline CDR1 LNHDA, CDR2 SQIVND (reference sequence). The CDR3 extends over 15 amino acids. DNA of the CDR3: TGTGCCAGTAGAAACCCCCGGGGGGCGAACTATGGCTACACCTTC. This encodes CASRNPRGANYGYTF.

This clone was detected once. The chain recombines TRBV27 with TRBJ1-6; maybe TRBD1 (5 bases). CDR1 MNHEY and CDR2 SMNVEV come from the germline V gene (reference sequence). This CDR3 region has 13 residues. V was pared by 4 bases and J by 7 bases, with 8 bases between. CDR3 sequence (DNA): TGTGCCAGCAGTTGGACAAAGAATTCACCCCTCCACTTT. Translating it yields CASSWTKNSPLHF.

This chain connects TRBV5-1 to TRBJ2-5; D is possibly TRBD1 (6 bases). V was cut by 0 bases and J by 5 bases, with 14 bases left in between. There are 15 residues in the CDR3. The germline V gene encodes CDR1 SGHRS and CDR2 YFSETQ. CDR3 bases: TGCGCCAGCAGCTTGGCCGACAGGCATCGGGAGACCCAGTACTTC. This translates into CASSLADRHRETQYF.

V and J are TRBV5-8 and TRBJ1-1; D may be TRBD1 (6 bases). Germline assignment: CDR1 SGHTS and CDR2 YDEGEE. V lost 4 bases and J lost 7, with 11 bases in between. The CDR3 is 12 amino acids. Here the CDR3 DNA reads TGTGCCAGCAGCCGGACAGTCCATGAAGCTTTCTTT. It specifies CASSRTVHEAFF.